Listed here is a single T cell receptor beta chain. Repertoires were generated with immunoSEQ multiplex PCR, while TCRdb's copy carries only in-frame clones and drops some. The sample records about 310,000 clones, around 87% being singletons. This sample stems from a study of blood T cell repertoires in COVID-19. The overall study: The origin of the acute and convalescent COVID-19 samples was the United States, Italy and Spain.

Germline CDR1 and CDR2: SNHLY and FYNNEI. This CDR3 region has 17 residues. The V and J ends lost 10 bases and 2 bases, in that order; junction bases with no gene match: 19. Sequenced material: peripheral blood. This chain links TRBV2 with TRBJ2-7; 8 nucleotides agree with TRBD1. The sequence derives from a man in his fifties with active or convalescent COVID-19. This CDR3 is CATKTPPTGVAPYEQYF. In DNA form, the CDR3 reads TGTGCCACCAAAACACCCCCGACAGGGGTCGCCCCCTACGAGCAGTACTTC. Full variable domain (rest looked up from reference TRBV2 and TRBJ2-7): EPEVTQTPSHQVTQMGQEVILRCVPISNHLYFYWYRQILGQKVEFLVSFYNNEISEKSEIFDDQFSVERPDGSNFTLKIRSTKLEDSAMYFCATKTPPTGVAPYEQYFGPGTRLTVT.